This T cell receptor beta chain was sequenced during a study of technical replicates of blood from a few donors. Clones were read by immunoSEQ multiplex PCR, and TCRdb kept only the in-frame ones, dropping some. The sample comprises about 61,000 clones, about 97% of which are singletons, and over 0.15% rests with the top ten. The CDR3 has 18 residues. Germline lookup yields CDR1 SGHRS and CDR2 YFSETQ. V shed 3 bases and J 10 bases; nucleotides not matched to a gene: 21. What was sequenced was T cells isolated from PBMCs. The rearrangement joins TRBV5-1 to TRBJ1-2; 10 bases agree with TRBD1. The receptor's source is a human donor in good health. The CDR3: CASSYHYRDRGWSKAYTF. The CDR3 nucleotides read TGCGCCAGCAGCTACCACTACCGGGACAGGGGTTGGTCTAAAGCCTACACCTTC.